These T cell receptor beta chains were read from a single sample in a study of T cell responses to AZD1222 COVID-19 vaccine. Method: immunoSEQ multiplex PCR; TCRdb's copy keeps in-frame clones and lacks some. The sample yields about 34,000 clones, 85% to 90% seen once. The source material was peripheral blood, sampled on day 0 of AZD1222 vaccination. The receptor set was obtained from an adult in good health. The CDR3 runs from the conserved cysteine through the conserved F or W. The D gene is left open where the match is weak. Only part of the rows carry a size: once, few, many, or a class if the clone is expanded.

>TRBD1|TRBJ1-4|-|TRBV28
TGTGCCAGCAGTCTGACAGGGGGGAAGAATGAAAAACTGTTTTTT
CASSLTGGKNEKLFF
>-|TRBJ2-2|few|TRBV24-1
TGTGCCACCAGTGATTTGGCTAGCGCTGCCGGGGAGCTGTTTTTT
CATSDLASAAGELFF
>-|TRBJ1-2|-|TRBV28
TGTGCCAGCAGTTTAAACAACCTCTATGGCTACACCTTC
CASSLNNLYGYTF
>-|TRBJ2-1|once|TRBV7-9
TGTGCCAGCAGCGTGACTAGAGGGAATGAGCAGTTCTTC
CASSVTRGNEQFF
>-|TRBJ2-2|-|TRBV6-4
TGTGCCAGCAGTGACGGGGGGAACACCGGGGAGCTGTTTTTT
CASSDGGNTGELFF
>-|TRBJ2-7|-|TRBV5-6
TGTGCCAGCAGCACCGGAAGTAGAGGCGAGCAGTACTTC
CASSTGSRGEQYF
>-|TRBJ2-7|-|TRBV4-1
TGCGCCAGCAGCCAGGGGGGTAGCGGAACCTACGAGCAGTACTTC
CASSQGGSGTYEQYF
>-|TRBJ2-7|-|TRBV4-1
TGCGCCAGCAGCCCGGGGCAAGCGAGCTCCTACGAGCAGTACTTC
CASSPGQASSYEQYF
>-|TRBJ2-3|-|TRBV10-1
TGCGCCAGCAGTGAGGTGGCGGGGTCGGTAGATACGCAGTATTTT
CASSEVAGSVDTQYF
>TRBD2|TRBJ2-1|-|TRBV5-4
TGTGCCAGCAGCTGGGGACTAGCGGGTGATCAGTTCTTC
CASSWGLAGDQFF
>-|TRBJ2-1|-|TRBV7-9
TGTGCCAGCAGCACATCGGGTAGTGGTGAGCAGTTCTTC
CASSTSGSGEQFF
>-|TRBJ1-2|-|TRBV6-2/TRBV6-3
TGTGCCAGCAGTTACGGTACAGGGTTGGGGTTTAACTATGGCTACACCTTC
CASSYGTGLGFNYGYTF
>-|TRBJ1-5|-|TRBV28
TGTGCCAGCAGGACGCCAGGGGAGGGGAATCAGCCCCAGCATTTT
CASRTPGEGNQPQHF
>-|TRBJ1-1|-|TRBV27
TGTGCCAGCAGTATGGGCTTCACGAACACTGAAGCTTTCTTT
CASSMGFTNTEAFF
>-|TRBJ1-1|-|TRBV29-1
TGCAGCGTTGAGTCGCAGGGCTACACTGAAGCTTTCTTT
CSVESQGYTEAFF
>-|TRBJ1-1|-|TRBV27
TGTGCCAGCAGTCCGGACACTGAAGCTTTCTTT
CASSPDTEAFF
>TRBD2|TRBJ2-7|-|TRBV28
TGTGCCAGCAGTTTGGGACTAGTTGACGAGCAGTACTTC
CASSLGLVDEQYF
>-|TRBJ1-4|-|TRBV3-1/TRBV3-2
TGTGCCAGCAGCCAAGTGGGCGGGGATGAAAAACTGTTTTTT
CASSQVGGDEKLFF
>-|TRBJ2-1|-|TRBV18
TGTGCCAGCTCACCACCGATCCGGGGGAAGGGCAATGAGCAGTTCTTC
CASSPPIRGKGNEQFF
>TRBD1|TRBJ1-2|-|TRBV25-1
TGTGCCAGCATGGGGGGACAGCCTCTAGGCTATGGCTACACCTTC
CASMGGQPLGYGYTF
>-|TRBJ1-3|-|TRBV3-1/TRBV3-2
TGTGCCAGCAGCCAATCTGCGTTGGCCACTACTGGAAACACCATATATTTT
CASSQSALATTGNTIYF
>TRBD1|TRBJ2-5|-|TRBV18
TGTGCCAGCTCACCAACAGGGGTGGAGACCCAGTACTTC
CASSPTGVETQYF
>TRBD2|TRBJ2-5|-|TRBV13
TGTGCCAGCAAGCGAGCGGGAGGGAAAGAGACCCAGTACTTC
CASKRAGGKETQYF
>-|TRBJ2-2|once|TRBV5-4
TGTGCCAGCAGGAGGGACTTCTGGGGGACCGGGGAGCTGTTTTTT
CASRRDFWGTGELFF
>TRBD2|TRBJ2-1|-|TRBV7-3
TGTGCCAGCAGCTTAACACCGGGGGGGCCCGAGCAGTTCTTC
CASSLTPGGPEQFF
>TRBD1|TRBJ2-3|-|TRBV6-5
TGTGCCAGCAGGCCCGGACAGGGCACAGATACGCAGTATTTT
CASRPGQGTDTQYF
>-|TRBJ2-7|-|TRBV6-5
TGTGCCAGCAGTTACGCGCAGGCCTCCTACGAGCAGTACTTC
CASSYAQASYEQYF
>-|TRBJ1-5|-|TRBV28
TGTGCCAGCAGTTTCGCGGGGGATCAGCCCCAGCATTTT
CASSFAGDQPQHF
>-|TRBJ2-3|-|TRBV9
TGTGCCAGCAGCGTAGTTGGGACTCGCACAGATACGCAGTATTTT
CASSVVGTRTDTQYF
>-|TRBJ1-2|-|TRBV5-1
TGCGCCAGCAGCTTGACGGTTACAGGAGGCTACACCTTC
CASSLTVTGGYTF
>-|TRBJ1-4|-|TRBV23-1
TGCGCCAGCAGTTTCCCTCAGGGGAATGAAAAACTGTTTTTT
CASSFPQGNEKLFF
>TRBD1|TRBJ2-7|-|TRBV4-2
TGTGCCAGCAGCCAAGTAGGTGGGACAGGGGAGTACGAGCAGTACTTC
CASSQVGGTGEYEQYF
>-|TRBJ2-1|once|TRBV19
TGTGCCAGTAGCCCCGCCCGGGGGCACCTTACTAACAATGAGCAGTTCTTC
CASSPARGHLTNNEQFF
>-|TRBJ2-1|-|TRBV21-1
TGTGCCAGCAGCAAAGCCCCCCGACCTCACTTAACTTATCTATACAATGAGCAGTTCTTC
CASSKAPRPHLTYLYNEQFF